This TCR beta chain is from a study of cytomegalovirus exposure and HLA in healthy donors. Regarding the study as a whole: The study listed about 150 cytomegalovirus-associated TCR beta chains.

Amplification used 60 Vbeta primers and 13 Jbeta primers. Profiling relied on immunoSEQ multiplex PCR, and the TCRdb table lists in-frame clones only, not all of them. The sample includes 160,000 or so clones, about 80% of them seen just once. In regard to this clone: Antigen unknown.

CDR1 is MNHNS, CDR2 SASEGT, per germline. The CDR3 runs to 13 residues. After removal of 6 bases from V and 4 bases from J, the junction contained 2 bases not matched to a gene. This chain joins TRBV6-1 and TRBJ1-5; 8 bases fit TRBD1. Input material: PBMCs. The receptor comes from a woman between 45 and 60 years old in good health and CMV-seronegative. The CDR3 sequence is CASRDRVNQPQHF. As DNA, the CDR3 is TGTGCCAGCAGGGACAGGGTAAATCAGCCCCAGCATTTT.